This TCR beta chain was captured in a study of blood T cells in healthy people across ages. General study findings and limits: Higher diversity and more naive CD4+ cells were features of long-lived donors, compared to aged donors. Investigators viewed diversity estimates from one million T cells as underestimates, the study reported.

The germline CDR1 and CDR2 sequences are DFQATT and SNEGSKA (reference sequence). The CDR3 totals 14 residues. Losses at the gene ends were 5 bases for V and 7 bases for J; bases not matched to a gene: 6. It was with a sample-barcoded 5' primer and a J-beta primer mix that a second PCR of roughly 6 to 12 cycles was run. TCRdb independently ran MiXCR on the 5' RACE reads; one entry per CDR3 protein. This sample has some 920,000 distinct CDR3 sequences, with about 53% found just once. Note on this clonotype: Its specificity is unknown.

Aged roughly 6 to 90, donors were systemically healthy Caucasians from Russia. Sequenced sample: blood. The TCR comes from a woman in her fifties or sixties in good health. This chain links TRBV20-1 with TRBJ2-1, with TRBD2 identical over 12 bases. DNA of the CDR3: TGCAGTGCTCAACTAGCGGGAGGTAGGAATGAGCAGTTCTTC. This sequence encodes CSAQLAGGRNEQFF.